Shown below are 2 T cell receptor beta chains from a single sample sequenced in a study of neurological immune-mediated disorders. TCRdb passed the 5' RACE reads through MiXCR, listing each CDR3 protein once. The sample lists 15,000 to 20,000 distinct CDR3 sequences, 7.5% seen once, with approximately 16% in the top ten. The sample taken for sequencing was CD8+ T cells from blood. These receptors originate from a woman in her 30s with HTLV-1-associated myelopathy (HAM/TSP).

This clonotype appeared many times. The CDR3, as DNA: TGTGCCAGCAGCTTGGGGGGGATGTGGAGCACAGATACGCAGTATTTT. Amino acids: CASSLGGMWSTDTQYF. The V call is TRBV5-6, the J call TRBJ2-3, with D perhaps assigned TRBD1 or TRBD2 (5 bases each). Per germline, CDR1 SGHDT and CDR2 YYEEEE. Trimming removed 0 bases at V and 0 bases at J, with 11 bases between. CDR3 length: 16 amino acids. The variable domain in full, with the rest retrieved from reference TRBV5-6 and TRBJ2-3, is DAGVTQSPTHLIKTRGQQVTLRCSPKSGHDTVSWYQQALGQGPQFIFQYYEEEERQRGNFPDRFSGHQFPNYSSELNVNALLLGDSALYLCASSLGGMWSTDTQYFGPGTRLTVL.

This clonotype showed up many times. The chain recombines TRBV19 with TRBJ1-1; TRBD1 matches 7 bases. The CDR3 covers 14 residues. Trimming at V came to 5 bases and at J to 4 bases, leaving 7 bases not matched to a gene. Germline CDR1 reads LNHDA; CDR2 reads SQIVND (reference sequence). CDR3 in amino acids: CASSPLGQPTEAFF. The CDR3 DNA follows: TGTGCCAGTAGTCCCCTGGGACAGCCCACTGAAGCTTTCTTT.